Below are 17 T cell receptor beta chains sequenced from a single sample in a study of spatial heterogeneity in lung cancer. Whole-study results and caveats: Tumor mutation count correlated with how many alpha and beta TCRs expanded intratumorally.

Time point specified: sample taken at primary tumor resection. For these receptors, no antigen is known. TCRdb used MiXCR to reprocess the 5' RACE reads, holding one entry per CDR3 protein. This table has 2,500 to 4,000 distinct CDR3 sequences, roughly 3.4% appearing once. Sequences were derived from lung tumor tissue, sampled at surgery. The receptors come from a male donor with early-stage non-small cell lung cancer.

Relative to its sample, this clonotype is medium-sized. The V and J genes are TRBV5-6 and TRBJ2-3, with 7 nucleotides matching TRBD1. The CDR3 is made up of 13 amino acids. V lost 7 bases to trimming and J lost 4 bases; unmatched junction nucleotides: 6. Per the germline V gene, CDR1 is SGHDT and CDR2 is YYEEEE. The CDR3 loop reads CASGRQGPDTQYF. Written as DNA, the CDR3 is TGTGCCAGCGGCCGACAGGGCCCAGATACGCAGTATTTT.

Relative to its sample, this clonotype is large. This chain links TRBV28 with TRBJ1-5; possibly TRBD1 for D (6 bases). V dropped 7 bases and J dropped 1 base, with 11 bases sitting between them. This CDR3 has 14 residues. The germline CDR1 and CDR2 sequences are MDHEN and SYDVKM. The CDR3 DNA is TGTGCCAGCACACAAGGGGGGAGCAATCAGCCCCAGCATTTT. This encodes CASTQGGSNQPQHF.

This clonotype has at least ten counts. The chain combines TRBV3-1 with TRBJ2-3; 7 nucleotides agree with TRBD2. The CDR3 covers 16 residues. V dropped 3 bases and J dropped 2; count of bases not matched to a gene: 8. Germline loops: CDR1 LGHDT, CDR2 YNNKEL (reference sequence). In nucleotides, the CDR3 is TGTGCCAGCAGCCATCGGACTAGTGGCTCCACAGATACGCAGTATTTT. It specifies CASSHRTSGSTDTQYF.

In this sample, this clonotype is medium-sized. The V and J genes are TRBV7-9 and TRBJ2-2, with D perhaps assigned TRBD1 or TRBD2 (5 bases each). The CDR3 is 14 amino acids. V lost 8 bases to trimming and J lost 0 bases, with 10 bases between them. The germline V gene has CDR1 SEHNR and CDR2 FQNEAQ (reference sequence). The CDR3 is CASVGTANTGELFF. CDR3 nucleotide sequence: TGTGCCAGCGTGGGGACGGCGAACACCGGGGAGCTGTTTTTT.

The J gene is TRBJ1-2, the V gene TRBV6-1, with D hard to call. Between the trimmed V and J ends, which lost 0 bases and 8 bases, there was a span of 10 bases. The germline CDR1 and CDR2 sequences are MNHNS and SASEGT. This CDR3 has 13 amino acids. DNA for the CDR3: TGTGCCAGCAGTGAAGCGCCGGGTGGCGGCTACACCTTC. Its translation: CASSEAPGGGYTF.

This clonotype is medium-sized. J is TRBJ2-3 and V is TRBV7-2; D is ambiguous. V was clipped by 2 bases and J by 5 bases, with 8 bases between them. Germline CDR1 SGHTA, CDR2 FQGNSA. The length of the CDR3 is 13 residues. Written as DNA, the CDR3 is TGTGCCAGCAGCTTAAATACCCGAGATACGCAGTATTTT. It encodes CASSLNTRDTQYF. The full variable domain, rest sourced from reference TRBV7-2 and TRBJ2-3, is GAGVSQSPSNKVTEKGKDVELRCDPISGHTALYWYRQSLGQGLEFLIYFQGNSAPDKSGLPSDRFSAERTGGSVSTLTIQRTQQEDSAVYLCASSLNTRDTQYFGPGTRLTVL.

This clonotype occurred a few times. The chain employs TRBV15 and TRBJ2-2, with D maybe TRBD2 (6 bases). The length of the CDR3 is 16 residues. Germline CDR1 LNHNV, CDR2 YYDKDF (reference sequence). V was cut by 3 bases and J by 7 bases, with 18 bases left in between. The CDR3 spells CATSSGLAGRGGELFF. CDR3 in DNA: TGTGCCACCAGCAGTGGTTTGGCGGGGAGAGGCGGGGAGCTGTTTTTT.

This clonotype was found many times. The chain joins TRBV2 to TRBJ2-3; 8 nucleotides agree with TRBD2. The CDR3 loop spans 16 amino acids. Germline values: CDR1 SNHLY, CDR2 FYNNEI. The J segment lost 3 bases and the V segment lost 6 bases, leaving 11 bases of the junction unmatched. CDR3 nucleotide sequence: TGTGCCAGCAGCGATACGGGGGGGCCTAGGACAGATACGCAGTATTTT. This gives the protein CASSDTGGPRTDTQYF.

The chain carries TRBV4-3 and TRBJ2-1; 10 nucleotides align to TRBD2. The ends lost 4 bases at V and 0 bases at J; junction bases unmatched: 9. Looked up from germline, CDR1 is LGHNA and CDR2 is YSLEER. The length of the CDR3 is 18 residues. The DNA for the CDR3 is TGCGCCAGCAGCCCTAAAGGTCCTAGCGGGAGCTCCTACAATGAGCAGTTCTTC. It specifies CASSPKGPSGSSYNEQFF.

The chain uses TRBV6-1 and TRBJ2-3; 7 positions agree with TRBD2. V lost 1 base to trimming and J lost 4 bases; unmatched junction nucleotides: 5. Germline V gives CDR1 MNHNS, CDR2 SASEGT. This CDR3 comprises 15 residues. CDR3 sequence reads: CASSEEGGSADTQYF. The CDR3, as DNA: TGTGCCAGCAGTGAAGAGGGCGGGAGCGCAGATACGCAGTATTTT.

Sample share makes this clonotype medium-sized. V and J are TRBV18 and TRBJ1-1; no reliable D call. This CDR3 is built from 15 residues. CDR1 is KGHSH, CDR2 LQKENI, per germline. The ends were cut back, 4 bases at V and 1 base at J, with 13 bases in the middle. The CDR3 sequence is CASSLFDTRNTEAFF. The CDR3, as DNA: TGTGCCAGCTCACTATTCGACACGAGGAACACTGAAGCTTTCTTT.

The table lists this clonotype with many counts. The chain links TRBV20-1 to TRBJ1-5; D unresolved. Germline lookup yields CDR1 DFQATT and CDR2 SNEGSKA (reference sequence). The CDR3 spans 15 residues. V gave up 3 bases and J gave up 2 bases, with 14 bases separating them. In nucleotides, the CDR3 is TGCAGTGCTAGTTATGGTCTATGGGGCAATCAGCCCCAGCATTTT. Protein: CSASYGLWGNQPQHF.

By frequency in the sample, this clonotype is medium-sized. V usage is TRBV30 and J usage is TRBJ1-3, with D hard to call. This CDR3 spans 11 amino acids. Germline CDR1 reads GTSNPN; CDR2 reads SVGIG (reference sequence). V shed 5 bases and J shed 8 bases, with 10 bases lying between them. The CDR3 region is CAWAFGDTIYF. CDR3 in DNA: TGTGCCTGGGCCTTCGGGGACACCATATATTTT.

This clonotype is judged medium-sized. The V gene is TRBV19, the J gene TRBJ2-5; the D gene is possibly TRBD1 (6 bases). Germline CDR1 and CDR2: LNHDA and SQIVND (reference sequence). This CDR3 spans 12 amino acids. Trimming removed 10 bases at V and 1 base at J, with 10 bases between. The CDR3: CATRGLQETQYF. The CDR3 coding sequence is TGTGCCACCAGGGGTCTCCAAGAGACCCAGTACTTC.

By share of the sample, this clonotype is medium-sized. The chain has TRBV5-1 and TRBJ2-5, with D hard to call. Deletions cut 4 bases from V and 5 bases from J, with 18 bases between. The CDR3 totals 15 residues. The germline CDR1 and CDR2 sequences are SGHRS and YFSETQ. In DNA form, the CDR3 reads TGCGCCAGCAGCGCCGGAGAGGTTGCGGAGGAGACCCAGTACTTC. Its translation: CASSAGEVAEETQYF.

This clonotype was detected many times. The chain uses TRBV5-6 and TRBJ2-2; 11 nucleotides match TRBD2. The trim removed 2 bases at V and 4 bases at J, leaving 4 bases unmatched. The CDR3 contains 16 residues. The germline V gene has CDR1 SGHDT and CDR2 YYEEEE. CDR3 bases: TGTGCCAGCAGCTTACGACTAGCGGGGCCCACCGGGGAGCTGTTTTTT. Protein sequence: CASSLRLAGPTGELFF.

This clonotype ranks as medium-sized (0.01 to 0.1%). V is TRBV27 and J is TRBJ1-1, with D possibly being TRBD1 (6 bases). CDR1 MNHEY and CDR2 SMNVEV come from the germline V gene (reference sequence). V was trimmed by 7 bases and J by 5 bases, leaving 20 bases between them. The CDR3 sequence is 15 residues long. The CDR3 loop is CASTRRDGGRTEAFF. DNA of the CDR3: TGTGCCAGCACCCGAAGGGACGGGGGCAGGACTGAAGCTTTCTTT.